This T cell receptor beta chain was identified in a study of T cell responses to AZD1222 COVID-19 vaccine. Germline V gives CDR1 SGHTA, CDR2 FQGNSA. This CDR3 is 15 amino acids long. Study-wide points: Baseline serostatus was positive in only 5 to 7 AZD1222 recipients.

Comment on this clone: Its antigen is still unknown. One end of the junction varies from germline; a read error may be responsible.

TCRdb keeps only in-frame clones here, not all; method: immunoSEQ multiplex PCR. Of around 99,000 clones listed, around nine tenths are singletons. This chain joins TRBV7-2 and TRBJ1-1, with D unresolved. This sequence was found in an adult who received the AZD1222 COVID-19 vaccine. Sequences were derived from peripheral blood, sampled 28 days after the second AZD1222 dose. The CDR3 DNA sequence: TGTGCCAGCAGTTTAGCCGGGAGTTTGGGAAGCGAAGCTTTCTTT. Protein sequence: CASSLAGSLGSEAFF. The whole variable domain, remainder taken from reference TRBV7-2 and TRBJ1-1, is GAGVSQSPSNKVTEKGKDVELRCDPISGHTALYWYRQSLGQGLEFLIYFQGNSAPDKSGLPSDRFSAERTGGSVSTLTIQRTQQEDSAVYLCASSLAGSLGSEAFFGQGTRLTVV.